The entry that follows covers one TCR beta chain sequence. Its antigen is not known. The data are from a study of cytomegalovirus exposure and HLA in healthy donors. PCR amplification relied on 60 Vbeta primers (plus 13 Jbeta primers). Measured with immunoSEQ multiplex PCR; TCRdb has only the in-frame clones, and not every one. The table lists 200,000 to 250,000 clones, more than 60% of them singletons. Study-wide points: In a later analysis, HLA-associated TCR beta chains were more clonally expanded than equally common others.

Sequenced input: PBMCs. This TCR was sampled from a woman aged 25 to 39 in good health and CMV-seronegative.

CDR3 loop: CASSPGQPRTYGYTF. The CDR3 DNA reads as TGCGCCAGCAGCCCGGGACAACCGAGAACCTATGGCTACACCTTC. The chain recombines TRBV5-1 with TRBJ1-2; tentative D call: TRBD1 (6 bases). The CDR3 extends over 15 amino acids. Looked up from germline, CDR1 is SGHRS and CDR2 is YFSETQ. The V end lost 4 bases, the J end lost 4 bases, and 17 bases lay between the germline ends. The complete variable domain, with remaining parts taken from reference TRBV5-1 and TRBJ1-2, reads KAGVTQTPRYLIKTRGQQVTLSCSPISGHRSVSWYQQTPGQGLQFLFEYFSETQRNKGNFPGRFSGRQFSNSRSEMNVSTLELGDSALYLCASSPGQPRTYGYTFGSGTRLTVV.